Listed here are 9 T cell receptor beta chains from one sample, sequenced in a study of blood T cell repertoires in COVID-19. The repertoire was sequenced with immunoSEQ multiplex PCR; TCRdb's copy has only in-frame clones and lacks some. Of about 220,000 clones listed, about 81% were seen once; the top ten hold approximately 5.6%. Sequencing used peripheral blood. The receptors originated from a woman in her 70s with COVID-19, enrolled during active disease.

V usage is TRBV5-1 and J usage is TRBJ1-1, with 7 positions matching TRBD1. J lost 1 base, V lost 4 bases, and 4 bases had no gene match. The CDR3 is 14 residues long. Germline lookup yields CDR1 SGHRS and CDR2 YFSETQ. CDR3 in amino acids: CASSAGTENTEAFF. The DNA of the CDR3 is TGCGCCAGCAGCGCCGGGACAGAGAACACTGAAGCTTTCTTT.

J is TRBJ1-1 and V is TRBV5-6, with a weak D call TRBD1 (5 bases). Germline V CDR1 and CDR2: SGHDT, YYEEEE. The CDR3 loop spans 16 amino acids. The germline V and J ends were trimmed by 1 base and 0 bases, with 13 bases remaining between them. The CDR3 DNA reads as TGTGCCAGCAGCTTGATCGGAGCAGGGATGAACACTGAAGCTTTCTTT. Translated, it gives CASSLIGAGMNTEAFF.

The chain combines TRBV6-6 with TRBJ2-7; 9 bases match TRBD2. The CDR3 covers 15 residues. Trimming took 6 bases from V and 2 from J; bases not matched to a gene: 8. Germline V gene lookup returns CDR1 MNHNY and CDR2 SVGAGI (reference sequence). The CDR3 coding sequence is TGTGCCAGCAGAATAATAGCGGGAGACGCCTACGAGCAGTACTTC. Its translation: CASRIIAGDAYEQYF.

The V and J genes are TRBV5-4 and TRBJ2-1; weak D call: TRBD2 (5 bases). The germline V gene encodes CDR1 SGHNT and CDR2 YYREEE (reference sequence). The CDR3 has 13 amino acids. Trimming pared 3 bases from V and 9 bases from J, leaving 13 bases between. CDR3 amino acids: CASSSGLVIEQFF. As DNA, the CDR3 is TGTGCCAGCAGCTCAGGACTGGTTATTGAGCAGTTCTTC. The full variable domain, with the rest looked up from reference TRBV5-4 and TRBJ2-1, is ETGVTQSPTHLIKTRGQQVTLRCSSQSGHNTVSWYQQALGQGPQFIFQYYREEENGRGNFPPRFSGLQFPNYSSELNVNALELDDSALYLCASSSGLVIEQFFGPGTRLTVL.

V gene TRBV6-5 combines with J gene TRBJ1-1; D remains ambiguous. Germline assignment: CDR1 MNHEY and CDR2 SVGAGI. The CDR3 consists of 14 residues. V was pared by 0 bases and J by 2 bases, with 7 bases between. The CDR3 coding sequence is TGTGCCAGCAGTTACTCAGGGAGAAACACTGAAGCTTTCTTT. Amino acid sequence: CASSYSGRNTEAFF.

The genes are TRBV2 and TRBJ2-7; D gene unclear. V was clipped by 4 bases and J by 6 bases, with 13 bases between them. This CDR3 has 13 amino acids. Germline assignment: CDR1 SNHLY and CDR2 FYNNEI. The CDR3 spells CASSGIRSSEQYF. For the CDR3, the DNA is TGTGCCAGCAGTGGAATAAGGTCTAGCGAGCAGTACTTC.

This sequence joins TRBV20-1 and TRBJ1-1; D remains ambiguous. V lost 1 base and J 7 bases, leaving 4 bases between the germline ends. The CDR3 consists of 10 residues. Germline V gene sequence: CDR1 DFQATT, CDR2 SNEGSKA (reference sequence). The CDR3 sequence: CSARAFEAFF. As DNA, the CDR3 is TGCAGTGCTAGAGCCTTTGAAGCTTTCTTT.

The rearrangement uses TRBV9 and TRBJ2-2; tentative D call: TRBD1 (6 bases). Germline-derived CDR1 and CDR2 are SGDLS and YYNGEE. Trimming left V 0 bases short and J 4 bases short, with 13 bases between. The CDR3 consists of 16 residues. CDR3 amino acids: CASSVAAQGSTGELFF. The CDR3 DNA reads TGTGCCAGCAGCGTAGCTGCCCAGGGGAGCACCGGGGAGCTGTTTTTT.

The chain recombines TRBV5-8 with TRBJ1-5; TRBD1 agrees at 7 bases. The V segment lost 5 bases and the J segment 4 bases; nucleotides outside the gene matches: 6. CDR1 SGHTS and CDR2 YDEGEE come from the germline V gene. This CDR3 spans 14 amino acids. The DNA for the CDR3 is TGTGCCAGCAGTTACAGGGGCCAGAATCAGCCCCAGCATTTT. It specifies CASSYRGQNQPQHF.